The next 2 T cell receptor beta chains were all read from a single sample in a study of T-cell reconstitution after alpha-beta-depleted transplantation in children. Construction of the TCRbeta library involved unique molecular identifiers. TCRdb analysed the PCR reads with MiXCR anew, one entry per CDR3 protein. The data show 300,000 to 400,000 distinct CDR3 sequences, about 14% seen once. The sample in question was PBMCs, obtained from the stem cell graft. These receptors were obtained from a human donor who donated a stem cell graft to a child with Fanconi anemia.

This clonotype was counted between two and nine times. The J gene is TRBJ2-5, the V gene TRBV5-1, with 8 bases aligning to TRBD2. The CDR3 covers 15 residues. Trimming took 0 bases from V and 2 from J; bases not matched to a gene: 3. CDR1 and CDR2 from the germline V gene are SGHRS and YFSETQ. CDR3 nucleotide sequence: TGCGCCAGCAGCTTGGCCAGCGGGGGACAAGAGACCCAGTACTTC. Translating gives CASSLASGGQETQYF.

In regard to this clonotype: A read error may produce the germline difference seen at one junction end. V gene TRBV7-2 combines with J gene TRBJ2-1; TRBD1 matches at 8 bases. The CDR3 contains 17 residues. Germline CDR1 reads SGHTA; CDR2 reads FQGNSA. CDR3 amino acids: CVSSLAYQGANSNEQFF. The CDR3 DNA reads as TGTGTCAGCAGCTTAGCCTATCAGGGGGCAAATAGCAATGAGCAGTTCTTC.